The 8 T cell receptor beta chains listed next were all sequenced from one sample in a study of long-term antiretroviral therapy in people with HIV. At the survey level, the v3.0 immunoSEQ assay was run. Sequencing used immunoSEQ multiplex PCR; TCRdb keeps in-frame clones, though not all of them. Altogether about 21,000 clones are present, around 89% being singletons, with the ten largest covering under 4%. The sample was unsorted PBMCs, taken 2.3 years after starting antiretroviral therapy. The receptors were gathered from a man in his 60s with HIV.

V is TRBV28 and J is TRBJ2-6, with TRBD1 as a possible D gene (7 bases). V was clipped by 7 bases and J by 0 bases, with 19 bases between them. There are 18 residues in the CDR3. Looked up from germline, CDR1 is MDHEN and CDR2 is SYDVKM. CDR3 DNA sequence: TGTGCCAGCAACCCAAGACAGGGACTCCGCTCTGGGGCCAACGTCCTGACTTTC. Protein product: CASNPRQGLRSGANVLTF.

The chain employs TRBV30 and TRBJ2-7; 7 nucleotides line up with TRBD2. The CDR3 runs 14 residues. With 0 bases clipped from V and 3 bases from J, the junction kept 5 bases outside the gene matches. Germline lookup yields CDR1 GTSNPN and CDR2 SVGIG (reference sequence). CDR3 sequence reads: CAWSVWGGNYEQYF. The DNA of the CDR3 is TGTGCCTGGAGTGTTTGGGGGGGGAACTACGAGCAGTACTTC. The whole variable domain, filled in from reference TRBV30 and TRBJ2-7, reads SQTIHQWPATLVQPVGSPLSLECTVEGTSNPNLYWYRQAAGRGLQLLFYSVGIGQISSEVPQNLSASRPQDRQFILSSKKLLLSDSGFYLCAWSVWGGNYEQYFGPGTRLTVT.

This rearrangement joins TRBV12-5 to TRBJ1-2; no clear D gene. From germline, CDR1 is LGHNT and CDR2 FRNRAP. V was shortened by 3 bases and J by 8 bases, with 13 bases between the two germline ends. The CDR3 extends over 13 amino acids. The CDR3 DNA reads as TGTGCTAGTGGTTTCGCCGTCTGGGGAGGCTACACCTTC. This codes for CASGFAVWGGYTF.

The V call is TRBV7-3, the J call TRBJ1-2, with D maybe TRBD1 (5 bases). The germline V and J ends were trimmed by 2 bases and 2 bases, with 12 bases remaining between them. Germline CDR1 SGHTA, CDR2 FQGTGA. This CDR3 has 15 residues. CDR3 sequence (DNA): TGTGCCAGCAGCTTAGGCCCTCGGGACAACTATGGCTACACCTTC. Encoded protein: CASSLGPRDNYGYTF. Supplemented by reference TRBV7-3 and TRBJ1-2, the full variable domain reads GAGVSQTPSNKVTEKGKYVELRCDPISGHTALYWYRQSLGQGPEFLIYFQGTGAADDSGLPNDRFFAVRPEGSVSTLKIQRTERGDSAVYLCASSLGPRDNYGYTFGSGTRLTVV.

The chain combines TRBV5-1 with TRBJ1-3; D gene uncertain. The CDR3 is 17 amino acids. CDR1 is SGHRS, CDR2 YFSETQ, per germline. V lost 3 bases to trimming and J lost 4 bases, with 20 bases between them. The CDR3 here is CASSWLPSVSGGNTIYF. The DNA for the CDR3 is TGCGCCAGCAGCTGGCTACCCTCAGTCTCGGGGGGAAACACCATATATTTT.

The chain links TRBV12-5 to TRBJ1-1, with D unresolved. Deletions cut 3 bases from V and 2 bases from J, with 10 bases between. Germline CDR1 and CDR2: LGHNT and FRNRAP. The length of the CDR3 is 14 residues. The CDR3 protein is CASGLYGVNTEAFF. The CDR3 DNA is TGTGCTAGTGGTTTATACGGGGTAAACACTGAAGCTTTCTTT.

V usage is TRBV6-5 and J usage is TRBJ1-5; D uncertain. V lost 6 bases to trimming and J lost 7 bases, with 13 bases between them. This CDR3 has 13 residues. CDR1 and CDR2 from the germline V gene are MNHEY and SVGAGI. The chain's CDR3 is CASSPPGNQPQHF. The CDR3 nucleotides read TGTGCCAGCAGCCCTCCTGGGAACCAGCCCCAGCATTTT.

This clone came up once. The chain links TRBV10-3 to TRBJ1-4; no clear D. The CDR3 is 15 residues long. V dropped 0 bases and J dropped 5 bases, with 10 bases sitting between them. In germline, CDR1 is ENHRY, CDR2 SYGVKD. The CDR3 DNA follows: TGTGCCATCAGTGAGTCATCTGGACTCAATGAAAAACTGTTTTTT. Encoded protein: CAISESSGLNEKLFF.